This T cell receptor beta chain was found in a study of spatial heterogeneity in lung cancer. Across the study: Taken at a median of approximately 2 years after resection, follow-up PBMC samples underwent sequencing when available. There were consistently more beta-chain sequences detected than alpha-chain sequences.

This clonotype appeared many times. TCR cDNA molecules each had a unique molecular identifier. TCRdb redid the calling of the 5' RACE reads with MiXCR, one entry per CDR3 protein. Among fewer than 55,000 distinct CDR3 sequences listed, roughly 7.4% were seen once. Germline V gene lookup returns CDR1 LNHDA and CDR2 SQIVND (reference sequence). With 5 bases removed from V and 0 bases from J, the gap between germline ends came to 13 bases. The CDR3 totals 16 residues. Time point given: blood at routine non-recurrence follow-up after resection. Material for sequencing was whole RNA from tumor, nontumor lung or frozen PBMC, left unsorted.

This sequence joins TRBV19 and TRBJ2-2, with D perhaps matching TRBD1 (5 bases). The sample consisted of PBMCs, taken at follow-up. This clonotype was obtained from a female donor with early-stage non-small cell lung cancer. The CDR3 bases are TGTGCCAGTAGTCCCCGACAGAACGCGAACACCGGGGAGCTGTTTTTT. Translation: CASSPRQNANTGELFF.